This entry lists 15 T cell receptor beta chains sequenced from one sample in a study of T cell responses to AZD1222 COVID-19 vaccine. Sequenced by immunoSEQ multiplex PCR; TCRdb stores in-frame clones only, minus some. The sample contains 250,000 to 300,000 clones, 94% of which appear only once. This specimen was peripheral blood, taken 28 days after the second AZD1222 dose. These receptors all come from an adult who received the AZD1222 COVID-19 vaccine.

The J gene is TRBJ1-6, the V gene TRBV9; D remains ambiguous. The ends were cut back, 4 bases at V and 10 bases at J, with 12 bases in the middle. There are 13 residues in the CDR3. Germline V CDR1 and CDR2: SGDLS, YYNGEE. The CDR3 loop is CASSPGEVSPLHF. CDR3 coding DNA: TGTGCCAGCAGCCCCGGGGAGGTCTCACCCCTCCACTTT.

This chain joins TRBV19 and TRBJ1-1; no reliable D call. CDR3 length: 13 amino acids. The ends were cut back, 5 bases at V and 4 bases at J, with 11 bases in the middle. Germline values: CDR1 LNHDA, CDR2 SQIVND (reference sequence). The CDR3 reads CASSRGRSTEAFF. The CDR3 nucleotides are TGTGCCAGTAGTCGCGGGCGAAGCACTGAAGCTTTCTTT.

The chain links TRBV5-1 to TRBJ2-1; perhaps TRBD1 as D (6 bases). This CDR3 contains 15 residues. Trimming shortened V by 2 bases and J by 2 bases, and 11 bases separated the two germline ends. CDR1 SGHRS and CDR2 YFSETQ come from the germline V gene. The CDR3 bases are TGCGCCAGCAGCTTAGGGGGAAACACCTACAATGAGCAGTTCTTC. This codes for CASSLGGNTYNEQFF. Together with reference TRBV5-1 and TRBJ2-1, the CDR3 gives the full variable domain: KAGVTQTPRYLIKTRGQQVTLSCSPISGHRSVSWYQQTPGQGLQFLFEYFSETQRNKGNFPGRFSGRQFSNSRSEMNVSTLELGDSALYLCASSLGGNTYNEQFFGPGTRLTVL.

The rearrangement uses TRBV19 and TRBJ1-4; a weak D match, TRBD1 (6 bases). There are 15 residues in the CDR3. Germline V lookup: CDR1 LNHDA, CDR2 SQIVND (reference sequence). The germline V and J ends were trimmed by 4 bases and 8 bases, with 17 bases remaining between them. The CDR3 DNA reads TGTGCCAGTAGTAAGGGGGGGACGACATCGGAAAAACTGTTTTTT. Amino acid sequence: CASSKGGTTSEKLFF.

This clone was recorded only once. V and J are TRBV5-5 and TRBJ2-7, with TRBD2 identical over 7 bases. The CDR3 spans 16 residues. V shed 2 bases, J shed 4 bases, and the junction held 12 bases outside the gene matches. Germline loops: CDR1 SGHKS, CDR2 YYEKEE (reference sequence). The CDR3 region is CASSFLSGANSYEQYF. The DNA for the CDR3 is TGTGCCAGCAGCTTTTTAAGCGGGGCGAACTCTTACGAGCAGTACTTC.

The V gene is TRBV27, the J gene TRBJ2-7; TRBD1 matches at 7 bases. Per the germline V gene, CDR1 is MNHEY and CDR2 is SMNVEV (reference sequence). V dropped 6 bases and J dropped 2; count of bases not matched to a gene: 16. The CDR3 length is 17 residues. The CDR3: CASRGQPEEARAYEQYF. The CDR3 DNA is TGTGCCAGCAGGGGACAGCCGGAGGAGGCCCGTGCCTACGAGCAGTACTTC.

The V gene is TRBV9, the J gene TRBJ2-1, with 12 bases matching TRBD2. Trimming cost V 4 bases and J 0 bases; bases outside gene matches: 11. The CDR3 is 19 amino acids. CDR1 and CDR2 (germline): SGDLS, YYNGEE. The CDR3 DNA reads TGTGCCAGCAGCCATCCGACTAGCGGGGGCCACAGCTCCTACAATGAGCAGTTCTTC. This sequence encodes CASSHPTSGGHSSYNEQFF.

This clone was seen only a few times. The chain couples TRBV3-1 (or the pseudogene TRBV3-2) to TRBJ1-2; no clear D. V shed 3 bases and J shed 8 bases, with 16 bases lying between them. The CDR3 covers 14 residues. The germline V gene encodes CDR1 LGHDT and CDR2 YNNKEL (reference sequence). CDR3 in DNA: TGTGCCAGCAGCCATGACATTCCGGGAGGGGGCTACACCTTC. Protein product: CASSHDIPGGGYTF.

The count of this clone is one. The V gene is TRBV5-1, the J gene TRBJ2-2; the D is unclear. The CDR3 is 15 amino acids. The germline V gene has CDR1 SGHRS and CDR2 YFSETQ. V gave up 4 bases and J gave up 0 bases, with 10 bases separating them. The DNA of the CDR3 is TGCGCCAGCAGCGGTAGAGTGTCGAACACCGGGGAGCTGTTTTTT. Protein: CASSGRVSNTGELFF.

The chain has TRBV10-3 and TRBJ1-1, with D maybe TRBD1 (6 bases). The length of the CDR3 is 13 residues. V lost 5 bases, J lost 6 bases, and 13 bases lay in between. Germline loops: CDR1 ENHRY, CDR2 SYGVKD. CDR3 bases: TGTGCCATCAGTTTACAGGGCAGGGCTGAAGCTTTCTTT. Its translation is CAISLQGRAEAFF.

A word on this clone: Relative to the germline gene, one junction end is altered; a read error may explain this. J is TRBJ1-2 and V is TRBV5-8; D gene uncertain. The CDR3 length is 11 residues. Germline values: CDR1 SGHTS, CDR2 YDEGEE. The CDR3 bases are TGTGCCAGCAGTTTAGGTCTCCGGCCAGACTTC. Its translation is CASSLGLRPDF.

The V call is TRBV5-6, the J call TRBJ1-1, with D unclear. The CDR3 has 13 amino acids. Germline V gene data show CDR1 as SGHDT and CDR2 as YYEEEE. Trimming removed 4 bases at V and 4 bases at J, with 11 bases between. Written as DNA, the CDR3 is TGTGCCAGCAGCCTCTCGTGGGGCACTGAAGCTTTCTTT. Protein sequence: CASSLSWGTEAFF.

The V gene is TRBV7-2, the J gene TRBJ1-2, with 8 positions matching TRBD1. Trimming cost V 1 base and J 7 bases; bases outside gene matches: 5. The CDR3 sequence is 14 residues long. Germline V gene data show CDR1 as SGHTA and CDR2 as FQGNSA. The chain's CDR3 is CASSLGGTGSGYTF. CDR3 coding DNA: TGTGCCAGCAGCTTAGGAGGGACAGGCAGTGGCTACACCTTC.

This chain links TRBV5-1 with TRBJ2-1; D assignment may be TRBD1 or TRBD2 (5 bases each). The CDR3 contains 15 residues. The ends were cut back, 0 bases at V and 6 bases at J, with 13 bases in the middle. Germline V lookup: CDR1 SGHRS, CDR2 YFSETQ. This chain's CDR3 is CASSLGFGGFNEQFF. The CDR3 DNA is TGCGCCAGCAGCTTGGGTTTTGGGGGTTTCAATGAGCAGTTCTTC.

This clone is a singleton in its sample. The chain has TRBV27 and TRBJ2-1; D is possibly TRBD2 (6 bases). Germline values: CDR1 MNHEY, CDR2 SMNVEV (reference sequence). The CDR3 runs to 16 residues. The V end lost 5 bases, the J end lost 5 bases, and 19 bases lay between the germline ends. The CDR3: CASSPPWGEEHNEQFF. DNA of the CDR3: TGTGCCAGCAGTCCCCCCTGGGGGGAGGAGCACAATGAGCAGTTCTTC.